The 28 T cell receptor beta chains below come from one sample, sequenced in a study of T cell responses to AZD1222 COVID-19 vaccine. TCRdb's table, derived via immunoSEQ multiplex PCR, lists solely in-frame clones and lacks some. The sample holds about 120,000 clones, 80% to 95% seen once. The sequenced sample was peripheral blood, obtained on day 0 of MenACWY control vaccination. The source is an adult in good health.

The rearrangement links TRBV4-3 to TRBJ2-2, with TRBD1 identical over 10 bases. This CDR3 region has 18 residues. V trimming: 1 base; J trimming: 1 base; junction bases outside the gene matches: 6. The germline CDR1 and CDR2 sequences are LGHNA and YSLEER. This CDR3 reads CASSQVLGTGVNTGELFF. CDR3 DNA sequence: TGCGCCAGCAGCCAAGTTCTGGGGACAGGGGTGAACACCGGGGAGCTGTTTTTT.

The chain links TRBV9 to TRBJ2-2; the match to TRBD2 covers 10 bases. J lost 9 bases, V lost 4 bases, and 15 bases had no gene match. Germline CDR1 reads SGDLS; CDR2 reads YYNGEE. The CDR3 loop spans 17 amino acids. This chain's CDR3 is CASSPGLADPLGRELFF. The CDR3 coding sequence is TGTGCCAGCAGCCCCGGACTAGCGGATCCTTTAGGAAGGGAGCTGTTTTTT.

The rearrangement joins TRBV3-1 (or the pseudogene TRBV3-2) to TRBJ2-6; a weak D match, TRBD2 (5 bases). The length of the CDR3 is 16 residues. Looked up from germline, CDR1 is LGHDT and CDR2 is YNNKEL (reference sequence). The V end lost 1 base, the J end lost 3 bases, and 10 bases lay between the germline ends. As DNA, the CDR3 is TGTGCCAGCAGCCAAGTATCGAGGGTTGGGGCCAACGTCCTGACTTTC. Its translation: CASSQVSRVGANVLTF.

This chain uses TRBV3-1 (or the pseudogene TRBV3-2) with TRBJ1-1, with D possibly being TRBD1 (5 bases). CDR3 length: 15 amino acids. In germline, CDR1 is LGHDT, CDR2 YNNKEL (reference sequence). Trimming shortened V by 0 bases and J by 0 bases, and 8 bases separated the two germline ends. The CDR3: CASSQDQTVNTEAFF. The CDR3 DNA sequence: TGTGCCAGCAGCCAAGATCAGACAGTGAACACTGAAGCTTTCTTT.

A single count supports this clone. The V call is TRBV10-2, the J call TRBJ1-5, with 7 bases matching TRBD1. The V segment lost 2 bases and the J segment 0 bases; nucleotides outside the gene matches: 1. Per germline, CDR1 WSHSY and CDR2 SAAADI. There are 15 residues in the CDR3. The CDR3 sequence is CASSETGDSNQPQHF. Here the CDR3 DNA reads TGCGCCAGCAGTGAGACAGGGGATAGCAATCAGCCCCAGCATTTT.

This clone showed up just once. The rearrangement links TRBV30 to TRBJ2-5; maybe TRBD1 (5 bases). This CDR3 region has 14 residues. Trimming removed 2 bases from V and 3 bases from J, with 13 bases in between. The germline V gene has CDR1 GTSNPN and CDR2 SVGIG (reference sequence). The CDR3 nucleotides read TGTGCCTGGAGTTTCGCGACAGTAGAAGAGACCCAGTACTTC. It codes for CAWSFATVEETQYF.

The CDR3 DNA is TGCGCCAGCAGCTTGGCTCCTGGCAACTATGGCTACACCTTC. This sequence encodes CASSLAPGNYGYTF. The chain has TRBV5-1 and TRBJ1-2; D not resolved. Germline V gene sequence: CDR1 SGHRS, CDR2 YFSETQ. V lost 0 bases to trimming and J lost 2 bases, with 8 bases between them. The CDR3 is made up of 14 amino acids.

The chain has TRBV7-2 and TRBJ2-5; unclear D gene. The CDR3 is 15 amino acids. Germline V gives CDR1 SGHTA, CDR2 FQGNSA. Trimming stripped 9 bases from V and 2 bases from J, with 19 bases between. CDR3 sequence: CARNLRGRLQETQYF. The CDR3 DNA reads TGTGCCAGGAATTTAAGAGGACGGTTACAAGAGACCCAGTACTTC.

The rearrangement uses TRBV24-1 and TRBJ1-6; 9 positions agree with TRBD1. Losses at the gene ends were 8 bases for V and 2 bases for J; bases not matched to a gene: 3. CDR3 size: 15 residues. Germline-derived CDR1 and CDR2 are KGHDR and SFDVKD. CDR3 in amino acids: CATKDRGPYNSPLHF. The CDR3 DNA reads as TGTGCCACCAAGGACAGGGGACCCTATAATTCACCCCTCCACTTT.

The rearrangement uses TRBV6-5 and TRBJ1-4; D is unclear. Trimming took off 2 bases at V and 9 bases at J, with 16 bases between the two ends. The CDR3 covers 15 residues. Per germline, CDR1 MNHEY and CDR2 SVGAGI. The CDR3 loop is CASSYTDGVRKKLFF. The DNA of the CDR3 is TGTGCCAGCAGTTACACGGATGGAGTCCGTAAAAAACTGTTTTTT.

For the CDR3, the DNA is TGTGCCAGCAGCTTACAAAGCTCCTACGAGCAGTACGTC. Amino acids: CASSLQSSYEQYV. This chain connects TRBV5-6 to TRBJ2-7; D unresolved. The CDR3 totals 13 residues. Trimming removed 2 bases from V and 0 bases from J, with 6 bases in between. The germline V gene encodes CDR1 SGHDT and CDR2 YYEEEE.

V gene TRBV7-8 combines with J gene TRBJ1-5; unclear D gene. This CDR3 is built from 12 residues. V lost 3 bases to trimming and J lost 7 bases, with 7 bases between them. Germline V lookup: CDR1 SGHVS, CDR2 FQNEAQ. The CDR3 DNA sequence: TGTGCCAGCAGCTTTCCTGACCAGCCCCAGCATTTT. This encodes CASSFPDQPQHF.

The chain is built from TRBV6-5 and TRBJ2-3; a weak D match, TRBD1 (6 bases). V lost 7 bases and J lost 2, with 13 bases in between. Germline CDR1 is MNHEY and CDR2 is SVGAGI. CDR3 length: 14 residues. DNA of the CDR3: TGTGCCAGCAACCCACGGACAGTCACAGATACGCAGTATTTT. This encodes CASNPRTVTDTQYF.

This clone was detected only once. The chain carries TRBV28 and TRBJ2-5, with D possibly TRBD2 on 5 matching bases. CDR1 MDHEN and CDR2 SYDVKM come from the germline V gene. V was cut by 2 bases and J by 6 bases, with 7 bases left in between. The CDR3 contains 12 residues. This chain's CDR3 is CASSLRGKTQYF. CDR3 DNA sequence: TGTGCCAGCAGTTTACGGGGAAAGACCCAGTACTTC.

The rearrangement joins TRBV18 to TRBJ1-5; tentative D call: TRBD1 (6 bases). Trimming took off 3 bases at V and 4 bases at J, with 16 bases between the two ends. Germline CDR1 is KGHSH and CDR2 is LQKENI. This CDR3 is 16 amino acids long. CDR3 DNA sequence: TGTGCCAGCTCACCCTCAGGGGCCTGGGCTAATCAGCCCCAGCATTTT. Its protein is CASSPSGAWANQPQHF.

In DNA form, the CDR3 reads TGTGCCAGCACAAGCCTCGGGACCGTACCGGGTCGGGCCGGCAATGAGCAGTTCTTC. It specifies CASTSLGTVPGRAGNEQFF. V gene TRBV28 combines with J gene TRBJ2-1, with D perhaps matching TRBD1 or TRBD2 (5 bases each). Trimming removed 7 bases at V and 6 bases at J, with 31 bases between. Looked up from germline, CDR1 is MDHEN and CDR2 is SYDVKM. CDR3 length equals 19 residues.

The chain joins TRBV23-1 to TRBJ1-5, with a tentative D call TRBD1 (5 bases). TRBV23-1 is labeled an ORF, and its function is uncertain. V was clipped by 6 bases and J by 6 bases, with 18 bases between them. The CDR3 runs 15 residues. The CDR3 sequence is CASRNRDLGPQPQHF. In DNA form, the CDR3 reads TGCGCCAGCAGAAACCGGGACCTGGGCCCTCAGCCCCAGCATTTT.

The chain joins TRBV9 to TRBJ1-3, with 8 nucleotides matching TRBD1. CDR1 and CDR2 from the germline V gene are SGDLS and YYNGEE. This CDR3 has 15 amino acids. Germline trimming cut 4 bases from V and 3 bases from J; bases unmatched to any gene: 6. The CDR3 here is CASSSEQGVGNTIYF. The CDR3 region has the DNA TGTGCCAGCAGCTCAGAACAGGGGGTTGGAAACACCATATATTTT.

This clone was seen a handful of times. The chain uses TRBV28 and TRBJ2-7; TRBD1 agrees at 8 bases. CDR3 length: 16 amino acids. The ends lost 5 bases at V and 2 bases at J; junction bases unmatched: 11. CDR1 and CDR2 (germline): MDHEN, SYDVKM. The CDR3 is CASSPAGTGPTYEQYF. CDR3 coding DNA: TGTGCCAGCAGTCCTGCCGGGACAGGCCCTACCTACGAGCAGTACTTC.

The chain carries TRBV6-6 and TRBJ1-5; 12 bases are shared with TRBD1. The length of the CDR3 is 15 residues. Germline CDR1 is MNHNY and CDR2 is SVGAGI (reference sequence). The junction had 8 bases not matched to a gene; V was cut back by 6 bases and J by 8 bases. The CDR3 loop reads CASSRKGQGAEPQHF. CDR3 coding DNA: TGTGCCAGCAGCCGAAAGGGACAGGGGGCGGAGCCCCAGCATTTT.

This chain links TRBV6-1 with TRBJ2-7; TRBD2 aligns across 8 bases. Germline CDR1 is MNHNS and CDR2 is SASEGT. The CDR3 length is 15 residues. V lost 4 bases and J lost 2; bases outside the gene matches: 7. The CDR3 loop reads CASSGAGVGTYEQYF. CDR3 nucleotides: TGTGCCAGCAGTGGAGCGGGAGTGGGAACCTACGAGCAGTACTTC.

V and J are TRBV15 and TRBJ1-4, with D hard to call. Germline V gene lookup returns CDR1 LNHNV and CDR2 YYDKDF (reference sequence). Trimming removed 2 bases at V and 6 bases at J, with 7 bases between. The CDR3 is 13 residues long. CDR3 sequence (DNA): TGTGCCACCAGCAGATACCAGGATGAAAAACTGTTTTTT. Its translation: CATSRYQDEKLFF.

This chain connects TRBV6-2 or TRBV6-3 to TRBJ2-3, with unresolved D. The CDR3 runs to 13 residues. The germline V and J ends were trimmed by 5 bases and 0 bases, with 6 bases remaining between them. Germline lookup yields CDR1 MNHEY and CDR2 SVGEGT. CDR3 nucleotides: TGTGCCAGCAGTGCCTTCAGCACAGATACGCAGTATTTT. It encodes CASSAFSTDTQYF.

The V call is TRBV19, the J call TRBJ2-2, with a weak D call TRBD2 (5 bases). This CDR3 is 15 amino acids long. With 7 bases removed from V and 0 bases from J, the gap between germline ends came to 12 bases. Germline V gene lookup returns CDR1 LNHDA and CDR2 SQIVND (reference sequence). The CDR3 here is CASNGRTSNTGELFF. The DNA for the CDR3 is TGTGCCAGTAACGGGCGGACTTCGAACACCGGGGAGCTGTTTTTT.

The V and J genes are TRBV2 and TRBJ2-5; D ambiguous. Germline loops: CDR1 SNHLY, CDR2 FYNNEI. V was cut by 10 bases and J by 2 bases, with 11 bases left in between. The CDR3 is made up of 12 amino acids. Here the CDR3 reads CATTGLQETQYF. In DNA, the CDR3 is TGTGCCACTACTGGTTTACAAGAGACCCAGTACTTC.

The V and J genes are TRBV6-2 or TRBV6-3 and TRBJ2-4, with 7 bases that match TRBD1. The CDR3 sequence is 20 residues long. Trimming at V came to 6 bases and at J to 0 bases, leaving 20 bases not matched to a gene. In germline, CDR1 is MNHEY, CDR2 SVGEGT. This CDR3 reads CASSRLGQGVYPEAKNIQYF. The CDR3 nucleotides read TGTGCCAGCAGCCGCCTAGGCCAGGGGGTTTACCCCGAAGCCAAAAACATTCAGTACTTC.

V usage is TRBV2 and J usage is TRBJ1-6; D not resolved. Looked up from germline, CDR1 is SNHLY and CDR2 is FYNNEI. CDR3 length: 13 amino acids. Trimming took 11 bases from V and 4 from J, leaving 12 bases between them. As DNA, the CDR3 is TGTGCCGTCAAACCCCTTTATAATTCACCCCTCCACTTT. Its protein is CAVKPLYNSPLHF.

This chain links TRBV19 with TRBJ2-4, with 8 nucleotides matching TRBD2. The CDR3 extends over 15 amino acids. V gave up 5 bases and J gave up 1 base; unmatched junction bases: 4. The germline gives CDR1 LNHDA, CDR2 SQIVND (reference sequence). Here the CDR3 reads CASSSAGEAKNIQYF. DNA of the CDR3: TGTGCCAGTAGTTCAGCGGGAGAGGCCAAAAACATTCAGTACTTC.